Each of the 19 T cell receptor beta chains below was sequenced from the same sample in a study of blood T cells in healthy people across ages (dated by TCRdb to between 2014 and 2017). Library prep was done by 5' RACE. TCRdb lists the instrument as Illumina HiSeq 2500. A second 7 to 11 cycle PCR used a sample-barcoded 5' primer and a J-beta primer mix. The public reads were run again by TCRdb, first through fastp at Q25 and then through MiXCR, and only productive beta chains were kept. Identical CDR3 proteins give one entry, which carries the most common genes and DNA. The table for this sample lists hundreds of thousands of distinct CDR3 sequences; around 41% of them were counted only once. The top ten hold about 32% of the sample. The material sequenced was blood. These receptors were obtained from a man older than 75 in good health.

Turning to this clonotype: This may come from a read error, since a much larger clone is one base off. V and J are TRBV29-1 and TRBJ2-6; tentative D call: TRBD2 (7 bases). Germline V gives CDR1 SQVTM, CDR2 ANQGSEA. Trimming pared 7 bases from V and 0 bases from J, leaving 22 bases between. This CDR3 has 18 residues. CDR3 in amino acids: CSARGGGSALSGANVLTF. The DNA of the CDR3 is TGCAGCGCTCGAGGGGGGGGATCTGCTCTCTCTGGGGCCAACGTCCTGACTTTC.

In its sample, this clonotype was seen many times. The rearrangement links TRBV7-2 to TRBJ2-5; D gene ambiguous. V lost 0 bases to trimming and J lost 5 bases, with 7 bases between them. Germline V gene lookup returns CDR1 SGHTA and CDR2 FQGNSA. The length of the CDR3 is 13 residues. CDR3: CASSLAVRETQYF. CDR3 bases: TGTGCCAGCAGCTTAGCGGTGCGGGAGACCCAGTACTTC.

This clonotype occurred a few times. The gene calls are TRBV20-1 and TRBJ2-1, with D unclear. Looked up from germline, CDR1 is DFQATT and CDR2 is SNEGSKA (reference sequence). V was shortened by 6 bases and J by 7 bases, with 19 bases between the two germline ends. The CDR3 has 14 amino acids. The CDR3 region has the DNA TGCAGTGCGGCAACTCTAGATCCTTTTAATGAGCAGTTCTTC. The encoded protein is CSAATLDPFNEQFF.

There are a few counts of this clonotype. This sequence joins TRBV29-1 and TRBJ1-3; TRBD1 matches 7 bases. The CDR3 contains 13 residues. After removal of 7 bases from V and 4 bases from J, the junction contained 7 bases not matched to a gene. The germline V gene has CDR1 SQVTM and CDR2 ANQGSEA. In DNA form, the CDR3 reads TGCAGCGCGGGAACAGGGGTCGGAAACACCATATATTTT. As protein: CSAGTGVGNTIYF.

This clonotype has just a few counts. J is TRBJ2-5 and V is TRBV15; weak D call: TRBD2 (6 bases). This CDR3 comprises 14 residues. The V gene's germline CDR1 is LNHNV and CDR2 YYDKDF (reference sequence). The V end lost 8 bases, the J end lost 2 bases, and 15 bases lay between the germline ends. CDR3 in DNA: TGTGCCACCTCCGTCTCAGGGACTCAAGAGACCCAGTACTTC. Its translation: CATSVSGTQETQYF.

The J gene is TRBJ2-3, the V gene TRBV6-5; D is ambiguous. The length of the CDR3 is 13 residues. From germline, CDR1 is MNHEY and CDR2 SVGAGI. V lost 6 bases, J lost 4 bases, and 11 bases lay in between. CDR3 bases: TGTGCCAGCAGAAAAACGGCTTCAGATACGCAGTATTTT. Its translation: CASRKTASDTQYF.

The V gene is TRBV7-2, the J gene TRBJ2-1; D is perhaps TRBD2 (6 bases). Germline values: CDR1 SGHTA, CDR2 FQGNSA. Trimming stripped 2 bases from V and 3 bases from J, with 14 bases between. This CDR3 has 16 residues. The CDR3 DNA sequence: TGTGCCAGCAGCTTATCGCCGGGAGCAGGCTACAATGAGCAGTTCTTC. As protein: CASSLSPGAGYNEQFF. The whole variable domain, remainder taken from reference TRBV7-2 and TRBJ2-1, is GAGVSQSPSNKVTEKGKDVELRCDPISGHTALYWYRQSLGQGLEFLIYFQGNSAPDKSGLPSDRFSAERTGGSVSTLTIQRTQQEDSAVYLCASSLSPGAGYNEQFFGPGTRLTVL.

J is TRBJ1-4 and V is TRBV6-2 or TRBV6-3; the D is unclear. The CDR3 is 14 amino acids. Between the trimmed V and J ends, which lost 7 bases and 5 bases, there was a span of 14 bases. Per the germline V gene, CDR1 is MNHEY and CDR2 is SVGEGT. The CDR3 reads CASTKTRWNEKLFF. Written as DNA, the CDR3 is TGTGCCAGCACCAAGACCCGTTGGAATGAAAAACTGTTTTTT.

This clonotype was seen ten or more times. V and J are TRBV29-1 and TRBJ1-1; D may be TRBD1 (5 bases). The CDR3 spans 13 residues. Germline V CDR1 and CDR2: SQVTM, ANQGSEA. The V gene lost 2 bases and the J gene lost 1 base, with 8 bases spanning the gap. The CDR3 protein is CSVERDSNTEAFF. The CDR3 coding sequence is TGCAGCGTTGAACGGGACTCGAACACTGAAGCTTTCTTT.

A word on this clonotype: A much bigger clone sits one base away, suggesting this may be a read error. The chain recombines TRBV7-2 with TRBJ2-4, with 7 nucleotides matching TRBD1. V was pared by 0 bases and J by 8 bases, with 7 bases of the junction left unmatched. Germline assignment: CDR1 SGHTA and CDR2 FQGNSA. The CDR3 has 15 residues. As DNA, the CDR3 is TGTGCCAGCAGCTTAGCGGGACAGAAAAAAGACATTCAGTACTTC. Translation gives CASSLAGQKKDIQYF.

This clonotype was counted only a few times. The chain combines TRBV20-1 with TRBJ2-7, with D perhaps matching TRBD2 (5 bases). Trimming removed 6 bases at V and 3 bases at J, with 18 bases between. The CDR3 consists of 14 residues. The germline CDR1 and CDR2 sequences are DFQATT and SNEGSKA (reference sequence). Here the CDR3 DNA reads TGCAGTGCAAATTCTGGGAGACGAGTCTACGAGCAGTACTTC. Translating it yields CSANSGRRVYEQYF.

The V call is TRBV28, the J call TRBJ1-2; D not resolved. V gave up 1 base and J gave up 5 bases, with 8 bases separating them. The CDR3 runs to 13 residues. CDR1 and CDR2 (germline): MDHEN, SYDVKM. The CDR3 protein is CASSLSLSYGYTF. The CDR3 DNA follows: TGTGCCAGCAGTTTATCTTTGTCTTATGGCTACACCTTC.

The chain couples TRBV20-1 to TRBJ2-7; perhaps TRBD2 as D (7 bases). Germline V gives CDR1 DFQATT, CDR2 SNEGSKA (reference sequence). V was clipped by 4 bases and J by 3 bases, with 13 bases between them. This CDR3 has 13 amino acids. CDR3: CSATSGGGYEQYF. CDR3 DNA: TGCAGTGCTACCTCGGGGGGCGGCTACGAGCAGTACTTC.

The chain is built from TRBV24-1 and TRBJ2-1; D call uncertain. The V gene's germline CDR1 is KGHDR and CDR2 SFDVKD. CDR3 length equals 14 residues. Trimming took 1 base from V and 6 from J, leaving 9 bases between them. The CDR3 here is CATSDFRWVNEQFF. In DNA form, the CDR3 reads TGTGCCACCAGTGATTTCCGGTGGGTCAATGAGCAGTTCTTC.

This chain's CDR3 is CASSRQTGSGANVLTF. Written as DNA, the CDR3 is TGTGCCAGCTCGCGGCAGACAGGGTCTGGGGCCAACGTCCTGACTTTC. This rearrangement joins TRBV18 to TRBJ2-6, with 7 bases fitting TRBD1. V shed 6 bases, J shed 1 base, and the junction held 6 bases outside the gene matches. Germline-derived CDR1 and CDR2 are KGHSH and LQKENI. The CDR3 is made up of 16 amino acids. Looking up the rest from reference TRBV18 and TRBJ2-6 gives the full variable domain: NAGVMQNPRHLVRRRGQEARLRCSPMKGHSHVYWYRQLPEEGLKFMVYLQKENIIDESGMPKERFSAEFPKEGPSILRIQQVVRGDSAAYFCASSRQTGSGANVLTFGAGSRLTVL.

This rearrangement joins TRBV11-2 to TRBJ2-3, with D perhaps TRBD1 or TRBD2 (6 bases each). The V end lost 4 bases, the J end lost 2 bases, and 25 bases lay between the germline ends. Germline CDR1 reads SGHAT; CDR2 reads FQNNGV. The CDR3 has 19 residues. The CDR3 region is CASSSSVGRRGIATDTQYF. As DNA, the CDR3 is TGTGCCAGCAGCTCTAGTGTTGGTCGGAGGGGGATCGCCACAGATACGCAGTATTTT.

Comments on this clonotype: One end of the junction does not line up with germline, which may come from a read error. V is TRBV7-6 and J is TRBJ2-3, with D unresolved. CDR3 length: 14 residues. CDR1 and CDR2 (germline): SGHVS, FNYEAQ. The CDR3 sequence is CAGSLVGRTDTQYF. The CDR3 coding sequence is TGTGCCGGCAGCTTAGTAGGTCGGACAGATACGCAGTATTTT.

This rearrangement joins TRBV7-2 to TRBJ2-5, with 10 positions matching TRBD2. V trimming: 2 bases; J trimming: 1 base; junction bases outside the gene matches: 10. The V gene's germline CDR1 is SGHTA and CDR2 FQGNSA. The CDR3 covers 18 residues. The CDR3 DNA is TGTGCCAGCAGCTTAAGTTCTAGTCTAGCGGGAGTCCAAGAGACCCAGTACTTC. Its protein is CASSLSSSLAGVQETQYF.

The sample holds a few counts of this clonotype. This chain connects TRBV5-4 to TRBJ1-2; TRBD1 matches 12 bases. The V and J ends lost 0 bases and 6 bases, in that order; junction bases with no gene match: 12. CDR1 and CDR2 (germline): SGHNT, YYREEE (reference sequence). This CDR3 spans 18 amino acids. The CDR3 reads CASSLGRDRGRVKDGYTF. The CDR3 bases are TGTGCCAGCAGCTTGGGGCGGGACAGGGGGCGCGTGAAAGATGGCTACACCTTC.